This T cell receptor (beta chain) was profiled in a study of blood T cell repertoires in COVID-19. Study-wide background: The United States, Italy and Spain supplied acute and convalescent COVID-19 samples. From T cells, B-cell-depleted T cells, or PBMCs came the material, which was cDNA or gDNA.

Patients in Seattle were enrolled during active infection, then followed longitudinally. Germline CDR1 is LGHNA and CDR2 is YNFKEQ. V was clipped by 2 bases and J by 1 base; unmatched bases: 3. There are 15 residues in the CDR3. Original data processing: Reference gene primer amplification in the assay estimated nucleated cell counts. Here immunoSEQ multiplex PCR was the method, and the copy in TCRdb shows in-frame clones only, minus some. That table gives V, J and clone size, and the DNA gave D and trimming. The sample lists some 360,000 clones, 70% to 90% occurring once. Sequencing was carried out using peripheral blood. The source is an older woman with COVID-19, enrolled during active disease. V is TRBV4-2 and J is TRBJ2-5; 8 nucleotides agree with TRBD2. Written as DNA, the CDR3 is TGTGCCAGCAGCCAAACAGCGGGGGTCCAAGAGACCCAGTACTTC. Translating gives CASSQTAGVQETQYF.